Included here is one T cell receptor (beta chain) sequence, with context. Its specificity is not known. These data are taken from a study of T cell repertoires in cytomegalovirus infection. Each CDR3 protein gets one entry after TCRdb re-called the reads with MiXCR. The table lists around 310,000 distinct CDR3 sequences, roughly 15% of them singletons. Findings of the study overall: Clonotypes of TCR beta that were HLA-C-restricted and CMV-specific dominated the ex vivo response.

The clonotype originates from a human donor in good health (CMV status not recorded). Some clones in this sample may be carry-over from other donors' samples. The sample taken for sequencing was PBMCs.

The DNA of the CDR3 is TGCAGTGCTCCCGGGACGTACGAGCAGTACTTC. It encodes CSAPGTYEQYF. The V and J genes are TRBV20-1 and TRBJ2-7, with D perhaps assigned TRBD1 or TRBD2 (5 bases each). This CDR3 is built from 11 residues. Germline CDR1 and CDR2: DFQATT and SNEGSKA (reference sequence). Trimming removed 5 bases from V and 4 bases from J, with 9 bases in between.